This TCR beta chain stems from a study of spatial heterogeneity in lung cancer. Study background: The study observed each unique TCR and UMI combination more than ten times on average in raw reads.

This clonotype was picked up many times. Its antigen is undetermined. General study points: Detection of ubiquitous tumor TCRs in blood was higher at resection than follow-up.

Germline CDR1 is LNHNV and CDR2 is YYDKDF (reference sequence). The V and J ends lost 3 bases and 10 bases, in that order; junction bases with no gene match: 1. This CDR3 is 12 amino acids long. Every TCR cDNA molecule bore a unique molecular identifier. TCRdb itself ran the 5' RACE reads through MiXCR, one entry per CDR3 protein. The sample shows more than 85,000 distinct CDR3 sequences, roughly 9.5% of them seen only once. The time point was: sample taken at primary tumor resection. Unsorted whole RNA of tumor, nontumor lung or frozen PBMC was sequenced. Donation came from over 60 patients with untreated early-stage non-small cell lung cancer.

The TCR was taken from a male donor with early-stage non-small cell lung cancer. The specimen comprised PBMCs, sampled at surgery. V is TRBV15 and J is TRBJ1-5; 9 bases agree with TRBD1. The CDR3 loop reads CATSRDRGPQHF. DNA of the CDR3: TGTGCCACCAGCAGGGACAGGGGCCCCCAGCATTTT.